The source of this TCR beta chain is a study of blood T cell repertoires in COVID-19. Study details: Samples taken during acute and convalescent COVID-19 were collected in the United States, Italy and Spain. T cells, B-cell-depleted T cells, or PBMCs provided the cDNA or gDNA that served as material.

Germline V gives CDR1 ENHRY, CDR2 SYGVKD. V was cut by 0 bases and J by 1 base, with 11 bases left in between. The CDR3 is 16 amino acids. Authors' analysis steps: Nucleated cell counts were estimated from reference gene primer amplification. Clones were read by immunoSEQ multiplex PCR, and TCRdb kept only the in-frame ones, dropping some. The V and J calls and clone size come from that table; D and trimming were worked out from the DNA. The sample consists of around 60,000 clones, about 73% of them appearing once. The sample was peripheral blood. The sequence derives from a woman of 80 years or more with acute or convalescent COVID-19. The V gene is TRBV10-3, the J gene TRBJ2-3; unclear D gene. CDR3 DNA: TGTGCCATCAGTGAGTCGAAAGCGCAGCGCACAGATACGCAGTATTTT. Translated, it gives CAISESKAQRTDTQYF.